This entry lists 5 T cell receptor beta chains sequenced from one sample in a study of shared clonotypes between healthy human individuals (dated by TCRdb to the early 2020s). The library was built by means of the immunoSEQ multiplex PCR assay. This immuneACCESS table, as held by TCRdb, lists in-frame sequences with V and J called but not all clones. Of the missing ones, under half trace to an unresolved V gene in checked studies; the others have no known cause. Present in this sample are about 1 million clones, under 80% of which were seen just once. Clones ranked in the top ten supply over 1.3% of the sample. The specimen sequenced was memory CD4+ T cells sorted from blood. Taken with the paper, the label for cell subset or site translates to: CD45RA-negative fraction. Receptors were obtained from a man between 18 and 29 years old in good health.

This chain joins TRBV6-1 and TRBJ1-1; 7 nucleotides match TRBD1. With V trimmed by 7 bases and J by 5 bases, 10 bases remained unmatched. The CDR3 covers 14 residues. CDR1 MNHNS and CDR2 SASEGT come from the germline V gene. CDR3 sequence: CASMVTGQGTEAFF. DNA of the CDR3: TGTGCCAGCATGGTGACAGGGCAAGGGACTGAAGCTTTCTTT.

The chain couples TRBV10-3 to TRBJ1-1; a possible D gene is TRBD1 (5 bases). Germline V gene data show CDR1 as ENHRY and CDR2 as SYGVKD. Trimming stripped 4 bases from V and 4 bases from J, with 13 bases between. The CDR3 sequence is 14 residues long. The CDR3 spells CAISAGGRRTEAFF. Here the CDR3 DNA reads TGTGCCATCAGTGCCGGGGGGAGACGCACTGAAGCTTTCTTT.

The chain carries TRBV7-9 and TRBJ1-4; 9 nucleotides align to TRBD1. The length of the CDR3 is 15 residues. Germline-derived CDR1 and CDR2 are SEHNR and FQNEAQ (reference sequence). V lost 3 bases to trimming and J lost 5 bases; unmatched junction nucleotides: 4. As DNA, the CDR3 is TGTGCCAGCAGCTTCTCGGGACAGGGAAATGAAAAACTGTTTTTT. Protein sequence: CASSFSGQGNEKLFF.

The J gene is TRBJ2-2, the V gene TRBV19; D is possibly TRBD1 (6 bases). V lost 6 bases, J lost 1 base, and 12 bases lay in between. Germline V gene sequence: CDR1 LNHDA, CDR2 SQIVND (reference sequence). This CDR3 is built from 15 residues. The DNA of the CDR3 is TGTGCCAGTAGCGATGGACAGCTGAACACCGGGGAGCTGTTTTTT. Protein: CASSDGQLNTGELFF.

This clone was seen ten or more times. The same CDR3 arises from other DNA sequences in this sample as well. The CDR3 DNA reads TGTGCCAGCAGCTTAGGGGGACAGGGAATCAATGAGCAGTTCTTC. This gives the protein CASSLGGQGINEQFF. J is TRBJ2-1 and V is TRBV7-9, with 9 nucleotides matching TRBD1. The V gene's germline CDR1 is SEHNR and CDR2 FQNEAQ (reference sequence). The CDR3 spans 15 residues. With 1 base clipped from V and 6 bases from J, the junction kept 4 bases outside the gene matches. Based on the CDR3 plus reference TRBV7-9 and TRBJ2-1, the full variable domain is DTGVSQNPRHKITKRGQNVTFRCDPISEHNRLYWYRQTLGQGPEFLTYFQNEAQLEKSRLLSDRFSAERPKGSFSTLEIQRTEQGDSAMYLCASSLGGQGINEQFFGPGTRLTVL.